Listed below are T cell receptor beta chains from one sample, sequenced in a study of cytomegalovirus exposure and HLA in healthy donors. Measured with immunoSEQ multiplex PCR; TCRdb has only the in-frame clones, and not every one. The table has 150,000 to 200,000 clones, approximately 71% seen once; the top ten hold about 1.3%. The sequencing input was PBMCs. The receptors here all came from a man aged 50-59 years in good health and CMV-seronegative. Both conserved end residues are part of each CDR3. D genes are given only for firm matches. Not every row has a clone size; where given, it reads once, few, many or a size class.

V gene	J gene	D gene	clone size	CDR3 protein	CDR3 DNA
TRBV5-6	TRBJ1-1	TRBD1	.	CASSFAGTGGSTEAFF	TGTGCCAGCAGTTTTGCCGGGACAGGCGGGTCCACTGAAGCTTTCTTT
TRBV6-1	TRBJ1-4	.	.	CASRGGFNEKLFF	TGTGCCAGCAGAGGGGGTTTTAATGAAAAACTGTTTTTT
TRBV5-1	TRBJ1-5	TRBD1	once	CASSLEGQGNQPQHF	TGCGCCAGCAGCTTGGAAGGACAGGGGAATCAGCCCCAGCATTTT
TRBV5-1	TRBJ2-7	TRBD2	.	CASSFGLASYEQYF	TGCGCCAGCAGCTTTGGACTAGCCTCCTACGAGCAGTACTTC
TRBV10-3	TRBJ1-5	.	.	CAISEGSGSQPQHF	TGTGCCATCAGTGAGGGATCAGGGTCCCAGCCCCAGCATTTT
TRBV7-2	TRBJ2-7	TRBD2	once	CASSAGVAYEQYF	TGTGCCAGCAGCGCGGGGGTCGCGTACGAGCAGTACTTC
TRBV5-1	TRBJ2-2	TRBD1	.	CASSRSTGSGTGELFF	TGCGCCAGCAGCAGATCGACAGGGTCGGGCACCGGGGAGCTGTTTTTT
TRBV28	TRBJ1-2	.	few	CASSLYLTGNYGYTF	TGTGCCAGCAGTTTATATCTTACAGGGAACTATGGCTACACCTTC
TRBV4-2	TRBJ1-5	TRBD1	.	CASSQDLRTGVRRPQHF	TGTGCCAGCAGCCAGGACCTCAGGACAGGGGTGAGGCGGCCCCAGCATTTT
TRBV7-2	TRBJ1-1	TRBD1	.	CASSHDRGPNTEAFF	TGTGCCAGCAGCCACGACAGGGGGCCCAACACTGAAGCTTTCTTT
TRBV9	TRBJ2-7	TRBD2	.	CASSVGLAGVGLLYEQYF	TGTGCCAGCAGCGTGGGACTAGCGGGGGTTGGGCTACTATACGAGCAGTACTTC
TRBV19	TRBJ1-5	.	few	CASRIGQGNQPQHF	TGTGCCAGTAGGATAGGTCAGGGGAATCAGCCCCAGCATTTT
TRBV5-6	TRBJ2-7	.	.	CASRDQATYEQYF	TGTGCCAGCAGAGACCAGGCAACCTACGAGCAGTACTTC
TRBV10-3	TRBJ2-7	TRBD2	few	CAIGAGLGPYEQYF	TGTGCCATCGGTGCGGGACTAGGCCCCTACGAGCAGTACTTC
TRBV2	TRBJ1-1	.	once	CASSSSNGGANTEAFF	TGTGCCAGCAGTTCCTCAAACGGGGGGGCGAACACTGAAGCTTTCTTT
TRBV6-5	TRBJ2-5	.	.	CASSRRQTQETQYF	TGTGCCAGCAGTAGGAGACAGACCCAAGAGACCCAGTACTTC
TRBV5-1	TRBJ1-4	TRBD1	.	CASSIGQGATNEKLFF	TGCGCCAGCAGCATAGGACAGGGGGCAACTAATGAAAAACTGTTTTTT
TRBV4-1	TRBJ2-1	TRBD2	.	CASSQKVLAGDNEQFF	TGCGCCAGCAGCCAAAAAGTCCTAGCGGGGGACAATGAGCAGTTCTTC
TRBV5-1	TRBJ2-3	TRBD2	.	CASSIGTSAGTDTQYF	TGCGCCAGCAGCATCGGGACTAGCGCCGGCACAGATACGCAGTATTTT
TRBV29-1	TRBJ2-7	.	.	CSPRSGKKYEQYF	TGCAGCCCCCGGTCAGGGAAAAAATACGAGCAGTACTTC
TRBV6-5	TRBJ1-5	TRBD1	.	CASSRISRGNQPQHF	TGTGCCAGCAGTCGTATATCCAGGGGGAATCAGCCCCAGCATTTT
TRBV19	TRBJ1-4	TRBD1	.	CASSPTGKFQANEKLFF	TGTGCCAGTAGCCCGACAGGGAAATTCCAGGCTAATGAAAAACTGTTTTTT
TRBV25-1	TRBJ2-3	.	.	CASRDGTAHTQYF	TGTGCCAGCAGGGACGGGACTGCCCATACGCAGTATTTT
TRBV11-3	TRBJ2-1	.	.	CASHPTGLWWGEQFF	TGTGCCAGTCATCCTACAGGGCTTTGGTGGGGTGAGCAGTTCTTC
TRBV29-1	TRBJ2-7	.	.	CSVGEPGYEQYF	TGCAGCGTTGGGGAGCCAGGCTACGAGCAGTACTTC
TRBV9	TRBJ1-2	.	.	CASSVGGGASADYGYTF	TGTGCCAGCAGCGTAGGGGGAGGGGCCTCTGCGGACTATGGCTACACCTTC
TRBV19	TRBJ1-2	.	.	CASSIFGGDGYTF	TGTGCCAGTAGTATTTTCGGGGGAGACGGCTACACCTTC
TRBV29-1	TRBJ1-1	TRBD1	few	CSVGYETGEGSEAFF	TGCAGCGTTGGCTACGAGACAGGGGAAGGTTCTGAAGCTTTCTTT
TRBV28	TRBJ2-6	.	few	CASSLPALGWGSSGANVLTF	TGTGCCAGCAGTTTACCCGCGTTGGGCTGGGGCAGCTCTGGGGCCAACGTCCTGACTTTC
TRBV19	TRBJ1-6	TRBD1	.	CASSKLDRDVSPLHF	TGTGCCAGTAGTAAATTAGACAGGGACGTCTCACCCCTCCACTTT
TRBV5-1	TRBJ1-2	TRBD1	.	CASSLESGTGKGGYTF	TGCGCCAGCAGCTTGGAATCCGGGACAGGGAAGGGTGGCTACACCTTC
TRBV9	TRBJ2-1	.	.	CASSVEDLYNEQFF	TGTGCCAGCAGCGTAGAGGACTTGTACAATGAGCAGTTCTTC
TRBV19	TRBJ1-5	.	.	CASSIDQQPQHF	TGTGCCAGTAGTATAGATCAACAGCCCCAGCATTTT
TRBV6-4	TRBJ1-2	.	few	CASSDSPGGGYGYTF	TGTGCCAGCAGTGACTCGCCTGGGGGGGGCTATGGCTACACCTTC
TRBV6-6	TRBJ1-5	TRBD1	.	CASSPGQGGDNQPQHF	TGTGCCAGCAGCCCGGGACAGGGGGGAGACAATCAGCCCCAGCATTTT
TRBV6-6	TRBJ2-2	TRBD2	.	CASTPGGIRAGELFF	TGTGCCAGCACCCCGGGGGGGATTAGGGCCGGGGAGCTGTTTTTT
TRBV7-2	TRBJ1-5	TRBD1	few	CASSLTGGIYQPQHF	TGTGCCAGCAGCTTAACAGGGGGCATCTATCAGCCCCAGCATTTT
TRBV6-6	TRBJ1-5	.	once	CASTGQLNQPQHF	TGTGCCAGCACCGGACAGCTCAATCAGCCCCAGCATTTT
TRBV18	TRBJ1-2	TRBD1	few	CASSTGQPYGYTF	TGTGCCAGCTCAACGGGACAGCCCTATGGCTACACCTTC
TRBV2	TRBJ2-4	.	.	CASSGGTKNIQYF	TGTGCCAGCAGCGGAGGCACCAAAAACATTCAGTACTTC
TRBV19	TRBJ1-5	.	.	CASTSRLDQPQHF	TGTGCCAGTACCTCAAGGCTAGATCAGCCCCAGCATTTT
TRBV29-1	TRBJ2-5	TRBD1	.	CSVELGQGAQETQYF	TGCAGCGTTGAACTTGGTCAGGGGGCCCAAGAGACCCAGTACTTC
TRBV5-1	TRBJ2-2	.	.	CASSFEGGAFGELFF	TGCGCCAGCAGCTTTGAGGGGGGGGCCTTCGGGGAGCTGTTTTTT
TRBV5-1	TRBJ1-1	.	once	CASSFKGDTEAFF	TGCGCCAGCAGCTTCAAGGGGGACACTGAAGCTTTCTTT
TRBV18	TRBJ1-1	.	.	CASSPGQNTEAFF	TGTGCCAGCTCACCGGGCCAGAACACTGAAGCTTTCTTT
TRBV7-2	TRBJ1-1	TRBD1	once	CASSSQGVGTEAFF	TGTGCCAGCAGCTCTCAGGGGGTGGGTACTGAAGCTTTCTTT
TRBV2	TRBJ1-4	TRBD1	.	CASSESRPGGTATNEKLFF	TGTGCCAGCAGTGAATCCCGGCCAGGGGGAACTGCAACTAATGAAAAACTGTTTTTT
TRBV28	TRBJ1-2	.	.	CASQTGILGYTF	TGTGCCAGCCAAACAGGGATTTTGGGCTACACCTTC
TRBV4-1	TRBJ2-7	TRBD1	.	CASSQDGTGISYEQYF	TGCGCCAGCAGCCAAGATGGGACAGGCATCTCCTACGAGCAGTACTTC
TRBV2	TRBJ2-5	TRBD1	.	CASSVAQGARETQYF	TGTGCCAGCAGTGTAGCCCAGGGGGCGCGGGAGACCCAGTACTTC
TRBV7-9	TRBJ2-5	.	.	CASSPIYPGTQYF	TGTGCCAGCAGCCCCATTTACCCGGGGACCCAGTACTTC
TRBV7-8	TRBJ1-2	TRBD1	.	CASSFWTGQSGYTF	TGTGCCAGCAGCTTTTGGACAGGGCAAAGTGGCTACACCTTC
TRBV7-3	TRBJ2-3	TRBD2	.	CASSPGVAGSTDTQYF	TGTGCCAGCAGCCCCGGGGTAGCGGGGAGCACAGATACGCAGTATTTT
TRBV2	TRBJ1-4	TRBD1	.	CASREQGGNLNEKLFF	TGTGCCAGCAGGGAACAGGGGGGAAATCTTAATGAAAAACTGTTTTTT
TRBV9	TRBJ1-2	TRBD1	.	CASSPGQGDYGYTF	TGTGCCAGCAGCCCGGGACAGGGGGATTATGGCTACACCTTC
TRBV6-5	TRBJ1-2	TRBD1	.	CASSYGTGKGYGYTF	TGTGCCAGCAGTTACGGGACAGGGAAGGGCTATGGCTACACCTTC
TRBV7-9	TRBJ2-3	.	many	CASSLEGIGADTQYF	TGTGCCAGCAGCTTAGAGGGTATAGGGGCAGATACGCAGTATTTT
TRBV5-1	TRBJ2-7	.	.	CASSLDPATTYEQYF	TGCGCCAGCAGCTTGGATCCAGCGACCACCTACGAGCAGTACTTC
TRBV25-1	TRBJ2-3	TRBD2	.	CASSSQRGPDTQYF	TGTGCCAGCAGTTCCCAGCGGGGTCCAGATACGCAGTATTTT